This paragraph reports one T cell receptor beta chain. The antigen is not known. This specimen belongs to a study of regulatory T cells in long-lasting Graves disease. Study-level background: Disease was considered persistent Graves' disease after over 5 years of antithyroid drugs (with positive TSH receptor antibodies). Points from the study as a whole: Graves' patients with persistent disease showed TCR diversity lower than patients newly diagnosed.

To make TCR beta libraries, researchers used iRepertoire HTBI primers and Arm-PCR of CDR3 regions. A single record per CDR3 protein comes from TCRdb applying MiXCR to the multiplex PCR reads. The sample includes about 660,000 distinct CDR3 sequences, around 30% of them seen just once. Trimming left V 4 bases short and J 5 bases short, with 14 bases between. Looked up from germline, CDR1 is SGHVS and CDR2 is FNYEAQ. The CDR3 spans 14 residues. Time point given: persistent/refractory GD, antithyroid drugs over 5 years with positive TRAb. PBMCs were the source of the RNA used for TCR sequencing. Sequences were derived from peripheral blood mononuclear cells (PBMCs), sampled when the disease was refractory, from a patient treated with antithyroid drugs. This chain connects TRBV7-6 to TRBJ2-5, with D uncertain. This receptor was obtained from a female donor with Graves disease. This CDR3 is CASSSLGIGETQYF. CDR3 nucleotides: TGTGCCAGCAGCTCTTTAGGGATTGGGGAGACCCAGTACTTC.